A single sample gave rise to the 18 T cell receptor beta chains below, sequenced in a study of blood T cells in healthy people across ages. A second PCR, run for roughly 7 to 11 cycles, used a sample-barcoded 5' primer plus a J-beta primer mix. TCRdb reanalysed the 5' RACE reads using MiXCR and keeps one entry per CDR3 protein. The table shows over 700,000 distinct CDR3 sequences, with about 25% occurring only once. The sample was also linked to a second study, of T cells of mothers and their children.

Input material: blood. These receptors all come from a boy under 18 in good health.

The chain combines TRBV4-2 with TRBJ2-5; a possible D gene is TRBD2 (6 bases). The CDR3 loop spans 14 amino acids. V was trimmed by 0 bases and J by 3 bases, leaving 8 bases between them. CDR1 LGHNA and CDR2 YNFKEQ come from the germline V gene. The CDR3 region has the DNA TGTGCCAGCAGCCAAGAATCTAGCGAAGAGACCCAGTACTTC. It translates to CASSQESSEETQYF.

This clonotype was detected a few times. The V call is TRBV7-9, the J call TRBJ2-7; D remains unclear. Germline V gene data show CDR1 as SEHNR and CDR2 as FQNEAQ (reference sequence). This CDR3 region has 15 residues. V lost 5 bases to trimming and J lost 0 bases, with 14 bases between them. Here the CDR3 DNA reads TGTGCCAGCAGCCCTCCAGTCCAGACCTCCTACGAGCAGTACTTC. Translated: CASSPPVQTSYEQYF.

This clonotype occurred a few times. CDR3 amino acids: CASSLSGVSPFSPLHF. CDR3 sequence (DNA): TGTGCCAGCAGCTTGTCGGGGGTGAGTCCCTTCTCACCCCTCCACTTT. The rearrangement links TRBV7-3 to TRBJ1-6; tentatively, D is TRBD1 (5 bases). Per the germline V gene, CDR1 is SGHTA and CDR2 is FQGTGA. This CDR3 is built from 16 residues. Trimming removed 3 bases from V and 10 bases from J, with 19 bases in between.

The chain is built from TRBV29-1 and TRBJ2-3; tentative D call: TRBD2 (5 bases). Trimming cost V 7 bases and J 7 bases, with 21 bases left between them. This CDR3 is built from 14 residues. Germline values: CDR1 SQVTM, CDR2 ANQGSEA. The CDR3: CSAQSGSGPYTQYF. CDR3 DNA sequence: TGCAGCGCTCAGTCGGGGAGCGGCCCATATACGCAGTATTTT.

Only a few counts were recorded for this clonotype. The V call is TRBV5-4, the J call TRBJ2-1; 11 nucleotides agree with TRBD1. Trimming removed 4 bases from V and 6 bases from J; junction bases left unmatched: 6. Germline CDR1 reads SGHNT; CDR2 reads YYREEE (reference sequence). CDR3 length equals 15 residues. In DNA, the CDR3 is TGTGCCAGCAGCCCCCTGGGACAGGGGGGCAATGAGCAGTTCTTC. Its translation is CASSPLGQGGNEQFF.

The chain has TRBV13 and TRBJ2-7; TRBD2 agrees at 14 bases. This CDR3 is 15 amino acids long. With V trimmed by 4 bases and J by 5 bases, 4 bases remained unmatched. From germline, CDR1 is PRHDT and CDR2 FYEKMQ (reference sequence). The CDR3 sequence is CASSSGLAGGNEQYF. CDR3 nucleotides: TGTGCCAGCAGCTCCGGACTAGCGGGAGGTAACGAGCAGTACTTC. The complete variable domain, with remaining parts taken from reference TRBV13 and TRBJ2-7, reads AAGVIQSPRHLIKEKRETATLKCYPIPRHDTVYWYQQGPGQDPQFLISFYEKMQSDKGSIPDRFSAQQFSDYHSELNMSSLELGDSALYFCASSSGLAGGNEQYFGPGTRLTVT.

This clonotype was counted a single time. The chain has TRBV4-3 and TRBJ2-5; 9 bases are shared with TRBD1. The CDR3 has 15 amino acids. Germline trimming cut 0 bases from V and 5 bases from J; bases unmatched to any gene: 4. Germline CDR1 is LGHNA and CDR2 is YSLEER. CDR3 sequence reads: CASSQESGTGETQYF. CDR3 in DNA: TGCGCCAGCAGCCAAGAATCCGGGACAGGGGAGACCCAGTACTTC.

The rearrangement joins TRBV2 to TRBJ2-5; no clear D gene. Germline assignment: CDR1 SNHLY and CDR2 FYNNEI. CDR3 length equals 13 residues. V was cut by 2 bases and J by 7 bases, with 11 bases left in between. CDR3 protein: CASSESPFGTQYF. The DNA for the CDR3 is TGTGCCAGCAGTGAAAGCCCTTTTGGGACCCAGTACTTC.

This clonotype was observed a handful of times. The rearrangement joins TRBV20-1 to TRBJ2-3; TRBD2 might be the D (5 bases). Trimming removed 3 bases from V and 1 base from J, with 14 bases in between. Germline CDR1 reads DFQATT; CDR2 reads SNEGSKA (reference sequence). This CDR3 contains 15 residues. In DNA, the CDR3 is TGCAGTGCTAGTTTCGGCGGAGCGGGCACAGATACGCAGTATTTT. The encoded protein is CSASFGGAGTDTQYF.

This clonotype has a handful of counts. V usage is TRBV6-1 and J usage is TRBJ1-2, with D possibly matching TRBD1 (6 bases). This CDR3 spans 15 amino acids. CDR1 MNHNS and CDR2 SASEGT come from the germline V gene. With 3 bases removed from V and 4 bases from J, the gap between germline ends came to 15 bases. CDR3 coding DNA: TGTGCCAGCAGTGACGGAGGGGGGATTAGCTATGGCTACACCTTC. The encoded protein is CASSDGGGISYGYTF.

The V gene is TRBV7-2, the J gene TRBJ2-7; D unclear. This CDR3 is built from 14 residues. V was cut by 1 base and J by 3 bases, with 10 bases left in between. Germline lookup yields CDR1 SGHTA and CDR2 FQGNSA. In nucleotides, the CDR3 is TGTGCCAGCAGCTTAGACTTGCAGAACTACGAGCAGTACTTC. Its protein product is CASSLDLQNYEQYF.

The chain employs TRBV5-8 and TRBJ2-3; possibly TRBD1 for D (6 bases). The CDR3 is 16 amino acids. V was clipped by 0 bases and J by 3 bases, with 14 bases between them. Germline assignment: CDR1 SGHTS and CDR2 YDEGEE. The CDR3 region is CASSLAGRGLTDTQYF. The CDR3 nucleotides are TGTGCCAGCAGCTTGGCCGGCAGGGGATTGACAGATACGCAGTATTTT.

This sequence joins TRBV20-1 and TRBJ2-1; TRBD2 aligns across 10 bases. CDR3 size: 17 residues. V lost 1 base and J lost 7; bases outside the gene matches: 13. CDR1 is DFQATT and CDR2 is SNEGSKA in the germline V gene (reference sequence). The CDR3 sequence: CSARVLSGRAIGNEQFF. CDR3 bases: TGCAGTGCTAGAGTTTTAAGCGGGAGGGCTATTGGAAATGAGCAGTTCTTC.

This clonotype was counted a few times. J is TRBJ1-1 and V is TRBV12-3 or TRBV12-4, with unresolved D. The V end was cut by 3 bases, the J end by 8 bases, with 19 bases between. This CDR3 region has 15 residues. CDR3: CASSFDSPPAPEAFF. For the CDR3, the DNA is TGTGCCAGCAGTTTTGATAGCCCGCCAGCCCCGGAAGCTTTCTTT.

This clonotype was recorded a few times. The chain has TRBV28 and TRBJ2-1; 9 positions match TRBD1. The V and J ends lost 2 bases and 4 bases, in that order; junction bases with no gene match: 27. The CDR3 has 23 amino acids. The V gene's germline CDR1 is MDHEN and CDR2 SYDVKM. The CDR3 coding sequence is TGTGCCAGCAGTTTAAGCCCTACATCGGGACAGGGAGTCATAAGGGGACTATACAATGAGCAGTTCTTC. Translation: CASSLSPTSGQGVIRGLYNEQFF. Looking up the rest from reference TRBV28 and TRBJ2-1 gives the full variable domain: DVKVTQSSRYLVKRTGEKVFLECVQDMDHENMFWYRQDPGLGLRLIYFSYDVKMKEKGDIPEGYSVSREKKERFSLILESASTNQTSMYLCASSLSPTSGQGVIRGLYNEQFFGPGTRLTVL.

The chain uses TRBV6-5 and TRBJ2-1; the match to TRBD2 covers 14 bases. CDR3 length: 16 residues. With 6 bases clipped from V and 4 bases from J, the junction kept 5 bases outside the gene matches. Germline CDR1 MNHEY, CDR2 SVGAGI. The CDR3 sequence: CASSRTSGRPYNEQFF. The CDR3 bases are TGTGCCAGCAGCCGGACTAGCGGGAGGCCGTACAATGAGCAGTTCTTC.

The chain couples TRBV20-1 to TRBJ2-1; D is ambiguous. The CDR3 covers 16 residues. Germline V CDR1 and CDR2: DFQATT, SNEGSKA (reference sequence). The CDR3 sequence is CSGLTLARASYNEQFF. The CDR3 DNA follows: TGCAGCGGCCTAACTTTAGCCCGCGCGTCCTACAATGAGCAGTTCTTC.

This clonotype turned up a few times. V and J are TRBV28 and TRBJ2-3; TRBD2 aligns across 8 bases. In germline, CDR1 is MDHEN, CDR2 SYDVKM. The CDR3 runs 14 residues. The junction had 3 bases not matched to a gene; V was cut back by 6 bases and J by 1 base. This chain's CDR3 is CASRIAGRTDTQYF. DNA for the CDR3: TGTGCCAGCAGAATAGCGGGACGCACAGATACGCAGTATTTT.